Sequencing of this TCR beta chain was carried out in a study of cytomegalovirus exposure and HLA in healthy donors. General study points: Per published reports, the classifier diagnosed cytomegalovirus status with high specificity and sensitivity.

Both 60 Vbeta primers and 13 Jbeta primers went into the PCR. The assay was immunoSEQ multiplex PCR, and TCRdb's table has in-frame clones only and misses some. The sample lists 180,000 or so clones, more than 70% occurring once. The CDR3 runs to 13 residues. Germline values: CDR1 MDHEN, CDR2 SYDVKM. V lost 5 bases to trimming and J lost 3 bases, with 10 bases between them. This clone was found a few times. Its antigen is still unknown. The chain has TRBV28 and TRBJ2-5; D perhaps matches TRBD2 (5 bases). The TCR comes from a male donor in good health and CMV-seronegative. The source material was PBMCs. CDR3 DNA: TGTGCCAGCAGTCTACTAGGTAAAGAGACCCAGTACTTC. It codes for CASSLLGKETQYF.